This T cell receptor beta chain was captured by sequencing in a study of Ad26.COV2.S vaccination and SARS-CoV-2 variants. Study background: Donor got 5x10^10 or 1x10^11 viral particles of Ad26.COV2.S. Whole-study findings and limits: Breadth of non-spike TCRs did not differ between vaccinees and placebo recipients.

Treatment denoted: around 19 received Ad26.COV2.S at low or high dose, single or two shots; 5 received placebo; per-sample allocation not given. The investigators took samples on day 63 after the first vaccine or placebo injection. It was an adult aged 18-55 years in Boston who was the donor. Germline V gives CDR1 MRHNA, CDR2 SNTAGT. The ends were cut back, 8 bases at V and 9 bases at J, with 10 bases in the middle. The CDR3 runs to 10 residues. Sequencing used immunoSEQ multiplex PCR; TCRdb keeps in-frame clones, though not all of them. The table includes about 320,000 clones, roughly 86% detected once. About this clone itself: Antigen specificity is unknown.

This clonotype was obtained from a person between 18 and 65 years old who received the Ad26.COV2.S COVID-19 vaccine or a placebo. The chain combines TRBV6-4 with TRBJ2-5; D not certain. The source material was peripheral blood, sampled in a trial of Ad26.COV2.S vaccine versus placebo. CDR3 in DNA: TGTGCCAGCTGGGGTGGGCCCCAGTACTTC. Its protein is CASWGGPQYF.